This entry is about one TCR beta chain. The antigen is undetermined. This record comes from a study of CD8+ T cells in alopecia areata. Study details: Treatment comprised oral tofacitinib, 5 to 10 mg twice daily, in treated patients. The study's findings and limits: Numerous clones, expanded in lesions, remained in scalp and blood during tofacitinib.

The treatment here: oral pan-JAK inhibitor, 5-10 mg twice daily. The authors extracted RNA and reverse transcribed it into cDNA as the sequencing template. Clones were read by immunoSEQ multiplex PCR, and TCRdb kept only the in-frame ones, dropping some. Among under 350,000 clones listed, roughly 64% were seen once. The CDR3 totals 16 residues. Between the trimmed V and J ends, which lost 2 bases and 7 bases, there was a span of 15 bases. Germline V gene data show CDR1 as SGHVS and CDR2 as FQNEAQ. Source: CD4+ T cells sorted from blood, taken at week 24, from a patient treated with tofacitinib. This receptor was identified in a human donor with alopecia areata. The chain couples TRBV7-8 to TRBJ1-6, with TRBD1 as a possible D gene (5 bases). CDR3 amino acids: CASSLRVGGRNSPLHF. The DNA for the CDR3 is TGTGCCAGCAGCTTACGTGTCGGGGGACGGAATTCACCCCTCCACTTT.